This entry lists 16 T cell receptor beta chains sequenced from one sample in a study of shared clonotypes between healthy human individuals. The method was immunoSEQ multiplex PCR; TCRdb's version includes in-frame clones alone and lacks a portion of them. The data hold around 1,900,000 clones, with 90% to 95% observed a single time. The naive CD8 population came from CD45RO-negative cells selected for CCR7, without terminally differentiated effector memory CD45RA+ cells. Material for sequencing was naive CD8+ T cells from PBMCs. Receptors were obtained from a man aged 18 to 35 in good health. Some clones in this sample may be carry-over from other donors' samples.

The chain carries TRBV14 and TRBJ2-3, with a weak D call TRBD1 (5 bases). V lost 1 base to trimming and J lost 2 bases, with 10 bases between them. CDR1 SGHDN and CDR2 FVKESK come from the germline V gene. CDR3 size: 15 residues. The CDR3 is CASSQVAGLTDTQYF. DNA for the CDR3: TGTGCCAGCAGCCAAGTGGCAGGGCTCACAGATACGCAGTATTTT.

The V and J genes are TRBV28 and TRBJ2-6; D is unclear. V lost 4 bases, J lost 8 bases, and 15 bases lay in between. Germline-derived CDR1 and CDR2 are MDHEN and SYDVKM. The CDR3 has 15 amino acids. The CDR3 DNA follows: TGTGCCAGCAGTTCGAGGCAGGTGGTGACCAACGTCCTGACTTTC. Its protein is CASSSRQVVTNVLTF.

This chain joins TRBV7-6 and TRBJ2-1; 11 bases agree with TRBD2. The V and J ends lost 1 base and 9 bases, in that order; junction bases with no gene match: 14. From germline, CDR1 is SGHVS and CDR2 FNYEAQ. The CDR3 is made up of 18 amino acids. The CDR3 DNA reads TGTGCCAGCAGCTTAGTTCAGGTAGCGGGAGGGCCCCGGGGTGAGCAGTTCTTC. Protein sequence: CASSLVQVAGGPRGEQFF.

The chain joins TRBV13 to TRBJ2-7, with D unresolved. Germline CDR1 PRHDT, CDR2 FYEKMQ (reference sequence). The CDR3 sequence is 13 residues long. Trimming cost V 3 bases and J 0 bases, with 6 bases left between them. The CDR3 loop is CASSLHGSYEQYF. The CDR3 DNA reads as TGTGCCAGCAGCTTGCACGGCTCCTACGAGCAGTACTTC. Full variable domain (rest looked up from reference TRBV13 and TRBJ2-7): AAGVIQSPRHLIKEKRETATLKCYPIPRHDTVYWYQQGPGQDPQFLISFYEKMQSDKGSIPDRFSAQQFSDYHSELNMSSLELGDSALYFCASSLHGSYEQYFGPGTRLTVT.

The chain couples TRBV10-1 to TRBJ2-1, with a tentative D call TRBD1 (5 bases). This CDR3 is 13 amino acids long. V was clipped by 4 bases and J by 2 bases, with 6 bases between them. Germline CDR1 reads WNHNN; CDR2 reads SYGVQD (reference sequence). The CDR3 sequence: CASSGTTYNEQFF. The CDR3 DNA is TGCGCCAGCAGTGGGACAACCTACAATGAGCAGTTCTTC.

This chain's CDR3 is CASSSPQGLNTEAFF. The DNA for the CDR3 is TGTGCCAGCAGCTCCCCACAGGGACTGAACACTGAAGCTTTCTTT. V gene TRBV13 combines with J gene TRBJ1-1; possibly TRBD1 for D (6 bases). CDR3 size: 15 residues. V dropped 4 bases and J dropped 0 bases, with 12 bases sitting between them. Germline CDR1 is PRHDT and CDR2 is FYEKMQ (reference sequence).

The CDR3 region is CASSPDLETAGAFF. DNA for the CDR3: TGCGCCAGCAGCCCAGATCTCGAGACGGCGGGGGCTTTCTTT. The chain carries TRBV4-1 and TRBJ1-1; no reliable D call. The CDR3 extends over 14 amino acids. CDR1 and CDR2 (germline): MGHRA, YSYEKL. The V and J ends lost 4 bases and 11 bases respectively, with 20 bases between them.

This clone is a singleton in its sample. This chain uses TRBV16 with TRBJ1-1; D uncertain. V lost 4 bases and J 4 bases, leaving 10 bases between the germline ends. The CDR3 loop spans 13 amino acids. Germline CDR1 reads KGHSY; CDR2 reads FQNENV. The CDR3 DNA follows: TGTGCCAGCAGCCCGACCTTTAGCACTGAAGCTTTCTTT. Translated, it gives CASSPTFSTEAFF. The full variable domain, rest sourced from reference TRBV16 and TRBJ1-1, is GEEVAQTPKHLVRGEGQKAKLYCAPIKGHSYVFWYQQVLKNEFKFLISFQNENVFDETGMPKERFSAKCLPNSPCSLEIQATKLEDSAVYFCASSPTFSTEAFFGQGTRLTVV.

The rearrangement joins TRBV7-9 to TRBJ2-3, with 9 bases that match TRBD1. V gave up 5 bases and J gave up 2 bases; unmatched junction bases: 8. Germline V lookup: CDR1 SEHNR, CDR2 FQNEAQ (reference sequence). The CDR3 is made up of 16 amino acids. CDR3 sequence (DNA): TGTGCCAGCAGCGCACAGGGGGCGGCATTCACAGATACGCAGTATTTT. Protein product: CASSAQGAAFTDTQYF. Together with reference TRBV7-9 and TRBJ2-3, the CDR3 gives the full variable domain: DTGVSQNPRHKITKRGQNVTFRCDPISEHNRLYWYRQTLGQGPEFLTYFQNEAQLEKSRLLSDRFSAERPKGSFSTLEIQRTEQGDSAMYLCASSAQGAAFTDTQYFGPGTRLTVL.

CDR3 bases: TGTGCCAGCAGCGATAGCCCGAGCTCCTACGAGCAGTACTTC. This encodes CASSDSPSSYEQYF. The V gene is TRBV5-6, the J gene TRBJ2-7, with unresolved D. Germline-derived CDR1 and CDR2 are SGHDT and YYEEEE. The CDR3 spans 14 residues. The V gene lost 4 bases and the J gene lost 0 bases, with 11 bases spanning the gap. The whole variable domain, filled in from reference TRBV5-6 and TRBJ2-7, reads DAGVTQSPTHLIKTRGQQVTLRCSPKSGHDTVSWYQQALGQGPQFIFQYYEEEERQRGNFPDRFSGHQFPNYSSELNVNALLLGDSALYLCASSDSPSSYEQYFGPGTRLTVT.

The rearrangement uses TRBV11-2 and TRBJ1-4; 7 nucleotides agree with TRBD1. Germline loops: CDR1 SGHAT, CDR2 FQNNGV. The CDR3 length is 15 residues. Trimming at V came to 1 base and at J to 8 bases, leaving 7 bases not matched to a gene. CDR3 loop: CASSLVSRGVEKLFF. In DNA form, the CDR3 reads TGTGCCAGCAGCTTAGTTTCCAGGGGGGTCGAAAAACTGTTTTTT.

This clone turned up a few times. J is TRBJ1-5 and V is TRBV19, with no clear D. V gave up 0 bases and J gave up 3 bases, with 3 bases separating them. This CDR3 region has 13 residues. Germline CDR1 is LNHDA and CDR2 is SQIVND (reference sequence). The CDR3 DNA is TGTGCCAGTAGTATAGAGAACAATCAGCCCCAGCATTTT. As protein: CASSIENNQPQHF.

This clone was seen only once. This chain joins TRBV9 and TRBJ2-7; D might be TRBD2 (6 bases). The length of the CDR3 is 12 residues. The germline V gene has CDR1 SGDLS and CDR2 YYNGEE. V lost 3 bases to trimming and J lost 4 bases, with 8 bases between them. The CDR3 loop is CASSGGLYEQYF. CDR3 nucleotides: TGTGCCAGCAGCGGGGGACTTTACGAGCAGTACTTC. Drawing the rest from reference TRBV9 and TRBJ2-7, the complete variable domain is DSGVTQTPKHLITATGQRVTLRCSPRSGDLSVYWYQQSLDQGLQFLIQYYNGEERAKGNILERFSAQQFPDLHSELNLSSLELGDSALYFCASSGGLYEQYFGPGTRLTVT.

The J gene is TRBJ1-1, the V gene TRBV10-3; possibly TRBD1 for D (5 bases). CDR3 size: 16 residues. Trimming cost V 6 bases and J 0 bases, with 17 bases left between them. Germline V gene data show CDR1 as ENHRY and CDR2 as SYGVKD. The DNA of the CDR3 is TGTGCCATCAGGGCCGGGACCGGCCTCGTGAACACTGAAGCTTTCTTT. Its translation: CAIRAGTGLVNTEAFF.

In regard to this clone: The sample holds other DNA sequences that translate to the same CDR3. This rearrangement joins TRBV27 to TRBJ2-7; possible D gene TRBD1, 6 bases. The CDR3 totals 16 residues. Germline-derived CDR1 and CDR2 are MNHEY and SMNVEV (reference sequence). Trimming cost V 5 bases and J 0 bases, with 17 bases left between them. CDR3 residues: CASSPSSGVTSYEQYF. The CDR3, as DNA: TGTGCCAGCAGTCCAAGTTCAGGGGTGACCTCCTACGAGCAGTACTTC.

This clone was detected only a few times. Other DNA sequences in this specimen translate into the identical CDR3. The J gene is TRBJ2-1, the V gene TRBV4-1; D might be TRBD2 (6 bases). The CDR3 length is 13 residues. Germline V lookup: CDR1 MGHRA, CDR2 YSYEKL. Trimming stripped 3 bases from V and 3 bases from J, with 6 bases between. The CDR3 is CASSQTSYNEQFF. In DNA, the CDR3 is TGCGCCAGCAGCCAGACTAGCTACAATGAGCAGTTCTTC.